This T cell receptor (beta chain) originates from a study of OX40 agonist ivuxolimab in advanced cancers. At the level of the study: Patients enrolled in dose escalation were diagnosed with hepatocellular carcinoma, melanoma, renal cell or head and neck cancer. Participants could have had prior anti-PD-1, anti-PD-L1 or anti-CTLA-4 therapy, and approximately 40% had some.

The CDR3 length is 18 residues. Germline CDR1 and CDR2: MNHEY and SMNVEV (reference sequence). After removal of 3 bases from V and 14 bases from J, the junction contained 19 bases not matched to a gene. Study-wide results and limits: Partial responders dosed at 0.1-3.0 mg/kg displayed clonal expansion ranking among the lowest.

Drawing of blood for sampling happened at baseline, at cycle 4 day 1, and at cycle 7 day 1. This clone was detected once. No antigen is known for it. The method was immunoSEQ multiplex PCR; TCRdb's version includes in-frame clones alone and lacks a portion of them. The profile covers about 19,000 clones, with 70% to 90% appearing a single time and 50% taken by the ten largest. The origin of this receptor is an adult with an advanced solid tumor such as melanoma, head and neck, liver or kidney cancer. Here the sequenced sample was CD4+ or CD8+ T cells sorted from blood, taken in a trial of the OX40 agonist ivuxolimab. The chain has TRBV27 and TRBJ1-6; 10 bases are shared with TRBD1. This CDR3 is CASSFRVVTDRGWKSLHF. CDR3 nucleotide sequence: TGTGCCAGCAGTTTTAGGGTTGTGACGGACAGGGGGTGGAAATCCCTCCACTTT.